This T cell receptor (beta chain) emerged from a study of blood T cell repertoires in COVID-19. Study-level information: Some COVID-19 samples were acute and others convalescent; all came from the United States, Italy and Spain.

How the authors handled the data: Amplifying reference gene primers gave estimates of nucleated cell counts. Only in-frame clones appear in the TCRdb table, and some are missing; sequencing was by immunoSEQ multiplex PCR. From that table come the V and J calls and clone size; the DNA was used to work out D and trimming. The table shows under 400,000 clones, with 88% occurring only once. Exposed enrollees had met someone with a PCR-confirmed or clinician-diagnosed COVID-19 case at some point within the 2 weeks before study entry. This TCR derives from a woman in her 30s who had been exposed to COVID-19. The sample was PBMCs or T cells enriched from blood (not recorded which).

CDR3 in DNA: TGTGCCAGCCAGGGGGGCGCAGATACGCAGTATTTT. This sequence encodes CASQGGADTQYF. V gene TRBV19 combines with J gene TRBJ2-3; the D gene is possibly TRBD1 (7 bases). Trimming pared 9 bases from V and 4 bases from J, leaving 11 bases between. Germline assignment: CDR1 LNHDA and CDR2 SQIVND (reference sequence). CDR3 size: 12 residues.